This is a list of T cell receptor beta chains from one sample in a study of blood T cell repertoires in COVID-19. Data came from immunoSEQ multiplex PCR; TCRdb stores just in-frame clones and leaves some out. The repertoire holds fewer than 500,000 clones, with roughly nine tenths as singletons. Sequenced material: PBMCs or T cells enriched from blood (not recorded which). All receptors come from a man younger than 40 who had recovered from COVID-19. Both conserved end residues are part of each CDR3. The order of the fields is V gene, D gene, CDR3 length, J gene, CDR3 protein, CDR3 DNA. A D gene is named only where the DNA matches it firmly.

TRBV5-6	NA	14	TRBJ1-1	CASSLGHVSTEAFF	TGTGCCAGCAGCTTGGGACATGTGAGCACTGAAGCTTTCTTT
TRBV19	TRBD1	16	TRBJ1-3	CASTDDRGQIGNTIYF	TGTGCCAGTACTGACGACAGGGGGCAAATCGGAAACACCATATATTTT
TRBV11-3	NA	15	TRBJ2-2	CASSPRTANTGELFF	TGTGCCAGCAGCCCAAGGACAGCCAACACCGGGGAGCTGTTTTTT
TRBV24-1	TRBD1	13	TRBJ1-4	CATSDGTDEKLFF	TGTGCCACCAGTGATGGGACAGATGAAAAACTGTTTTTT
TRBV6-4	NA	16	TRBJ1-3	CASSPHSGVSGNTIYF	TGTGCCAGCAGTCCCCACTCAGGGGTGTCTGGAAACACCATATATTTT
TRBV29-1	NA	14	TRBJ2-5	CSVGVEPHQETQYF	TGCAGCGTCGGTGTGGAGCCACACCAAGAGACCCAGTACTTC
TRBV19	NA	13	TRBJ1-6	CASQLQGQSPLHF	TGTGCCAGTCAACTCCAGGGACAATCACCCCTCCACTTT
TRBV5-6	TRBD1	15	TRBJ2-7	CASSIWTGAVSEQYF	TGTGCCAGCAGCATTTGGACAGGGGCGGTGAGCGAGCAGTACTTC
TRBV6-5	NA	14	TRBJ2-4	CASSYRQALNIQYF	TGTGCCAGCAGTTACCGACAGGCCTTAAACATTCAGTACTTC
TRBV2	NA	14	TRBJ1-5	CASSPQGSNQPQHF	TGTGCCAGCAGCCCACAGGGTTCCAATCAGCCCCAGCATTTT
TRBV28	TRBD1	15	TRBJ1-4	CASSSGGAANEKLFF	TGTGCCAGCAGCTCAGGGGGCGCAGCTAATGAAAAACTGTTTTTT
TRBV28	NA	14	TRBJ1-1	CASSLVAGETEAFF	TGTGCCAGCAGTTTAGTGGCAGGGGAAACTGAAGCTTTCTTT
TRBV15	TRBD1	15	TRBJ2-1	CATSRRQGTYNEQFF	TGTGCCACCAGCAGAAGACAGGGGACCTACAATGAGCAGTTCTTC
TRBV5-1	NA	15	TRBJ1-6	CASSHLLGRESPLHF	TGCGCCAGCAGCCACCTGCTGGGGCGCGAGTCACCCCTCCACTTT
TRBV7-2	NA	16	TRBJ2-3	CASSLVAGSRTDTQYF	TGTGCCAGCAGCTTAGTGGCAGGGTCCCGCACAGATACGCAGTATTTT
TRBV11-2	NA	13	TRBJ1-6	CASSLERGSPLHF	TGTGCCAGCAGCTTAGAAAGAGGCTCACCCCTCCACTTT